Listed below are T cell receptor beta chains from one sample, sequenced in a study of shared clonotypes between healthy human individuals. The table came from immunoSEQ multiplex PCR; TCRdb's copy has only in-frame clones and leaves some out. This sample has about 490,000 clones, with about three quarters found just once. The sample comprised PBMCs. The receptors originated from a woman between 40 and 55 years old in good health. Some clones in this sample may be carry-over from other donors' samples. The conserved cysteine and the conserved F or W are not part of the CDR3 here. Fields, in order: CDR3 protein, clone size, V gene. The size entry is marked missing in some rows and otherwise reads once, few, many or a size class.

ASSPSLRLAVSTDTQY,-,TRBV27
ASSRRQGADTQY,-,TRBV5-8
ASSSYNEQF,many,TRBV5-6
AWSLTSGRGGANVLT,once,TRBV30
ASSLDSLNSPLH,-,TRBV7-9
ASSEAVENEQF,-,TRBV6-5
ASSLGHASTDTQY,-,TRBV5-1
ASSQEGGDTQY,-,TRBV11-2
ATSRGGRSYNEQF,few,TRBV15
ASRLSGGSSYEQY,few,TRBV28
ASSLRVEAAGELF,few,TRBV13
ASSLWTGADTQY,-,TRBV5-6
ASSFGTSNEQY,-,TRBV28
ASSGLSREGHKI,-,TRBV7-3
ASRLVDSPRGTEAF,-,TRBV12-2
ASSSGQGNTIY,-,TRBV19
ASQLGPPGRVSYEQY,-,TRBV28
ASRVATEQY,few,TRBV2
ASSLEGTGELF,-,TRBV13
ASSVGDRLGEQY,-,TRBV25-1
ASYSAGDRGKTGELF,-,TRBV5-1
ASNTLYGYT,-,TRBV28
ASSLSSSYEQY,-,TRBV28
ASSIRAREPQH,-,TRBV19
ASSLRFWGQGAYEQY,few,TRBV27
ASKAPTDTQY,-,TRBV6-5
AWGGGNEQY,many,TRBV30
ASSLEAYRYNEQF,-,TRBV7-8
ASSPTGTAYEQY,once,TRBV18
ASSKWEGNTEAF,few,TRBV5-1
ASSTGPRYGYT,-,TRBV2
ASTVTSKSYEQY,once,TRBV6-6
ASSALLAGVETQY,-,TRBV7-9
ASSTGTVNTEAF,-,TRBV7-9
ASSIKQGDQPQH,-,TRBV19
ASRLDGNTEAF,-,TRBV28
ASSFIRDNEQF,-,TRBV5-6
ASSLWVEGTEAF,-,TRBV28
ASSISGANVLT,-,TRBV19
ASSVGWQGAETQY,-,TRBV9
ASSEVTYEQY,-,TRBV2
ASSLKDVGRNEQY,-,TRBV7-6
ASSTFSYEQY,-,TRBV28
ASSRDRGPWYTQY,-,TRBV19
ASGSTGSQVQYEQY,few,TRBV28
ASSTSSKYSYEQY,-,TRBV28
ASSQGSGGEQY,many,TRBV4-1
ASSDSRQGSEQY,few,TRBV2
ASSLGGTNEQF,-,TRBV5-1
ASSSRSSGYNEQF,-,TRBV5-4
ASSVEEVYEQY,-,TRBV9
ASSSERTGRNQPQH,-,TRBV7-2
ASRGASGSGEQF,-,TRBV19